The T cell receptor (beta chain) described here comes from a study of tumor-infiltrating lymphocytes in localized non-small cell lung cancer. For the study at large: Each patient gave resected tumor and non-adjacent uninvolved lung tissue. Overall study findings and caveats: Technical variation could not be separated from intratumor heterogeneity here. IM1 and IM2 tumors showed no difference in T-cell fraction.

The CDR3 length is 14 residues. The J segment lost 2 bases and the V segment lost 6 bases, leaving 8 bases of the junction unmatched. Germline-derived CDR1 and CDR2 are SQVTM and ANQGSEA. Libraries were prepared by immunoSEQ multiplex PCR; TCRdb keeps only in-frame clonotypes and omits some of them. The repertoire consists of roughly 13,000 clones, with 82% occurring once and the leading ten covering around 12%. This clone was detected once. Its antigen remains unknown. The V and J genes are TRBV29-1 and TRBJ1-2, with 8 bases matching TRBD1. The receptor was isolated from a human donor with non-small cell lung cancer. The sequenced material came from uninvolved lung tissue not adjacent to the tumor. CDR3 region: CSVLTGTGNYGYTF. CDR3 in DNA: TGCAGCGTCTTAACTGGGACAGGCAACTATGGCTACACCTTC.